The entry that follows covers one T cell receptor (beta chain) sequence. Its target is unknown. The sample is drawn from a study of Graves' ophthalmopathy and Graves' hyperthyroidism. Study-level points and caveats: The majority of expanded thyroid clonotypes above 0.001 frequency also occurred in blood.

This CDR3 region has 16 residues. The V segment lost 1 base and the J segment 4 bases; nucleotides outside the gene matches: 8. Per the germline V gene, CDR1 is MNHNS and CDR2 is SASEGT. Scientists amplified the TCR beta CDR3 regions from RNA transcripts. Scientists carried out first-round RT-PCR using HTBI primers and then a second-round multiplex PCR. Via MiXCR, TCRdb re-called the multiplex PCR reads, giving one row per CDR3 protein. The sample includes 170,000 or so distinct CDR3 sequences, more than 30% of them seen just once. Ophthalmopathy-affected donors exhibited moderate-to-severe activity, CAS ≥3, NOSPECS ≥4, and duration under 3 months.

The receptor was derived from a woman aged 40 to 55 with Graves' ophthalmopathy. Material for sequencing was peripheral blood. The chain carries TRBV6-1 and TRBJ2-7; 9 positions match TRBD1. The CDR3 loop is CASSEGSGTGRYEQYF. DNA of the CDR3: TGTGCCAGCAGTGAAGGCTCGGGGACAGGGAGGTACGAGCAGTACTTC.